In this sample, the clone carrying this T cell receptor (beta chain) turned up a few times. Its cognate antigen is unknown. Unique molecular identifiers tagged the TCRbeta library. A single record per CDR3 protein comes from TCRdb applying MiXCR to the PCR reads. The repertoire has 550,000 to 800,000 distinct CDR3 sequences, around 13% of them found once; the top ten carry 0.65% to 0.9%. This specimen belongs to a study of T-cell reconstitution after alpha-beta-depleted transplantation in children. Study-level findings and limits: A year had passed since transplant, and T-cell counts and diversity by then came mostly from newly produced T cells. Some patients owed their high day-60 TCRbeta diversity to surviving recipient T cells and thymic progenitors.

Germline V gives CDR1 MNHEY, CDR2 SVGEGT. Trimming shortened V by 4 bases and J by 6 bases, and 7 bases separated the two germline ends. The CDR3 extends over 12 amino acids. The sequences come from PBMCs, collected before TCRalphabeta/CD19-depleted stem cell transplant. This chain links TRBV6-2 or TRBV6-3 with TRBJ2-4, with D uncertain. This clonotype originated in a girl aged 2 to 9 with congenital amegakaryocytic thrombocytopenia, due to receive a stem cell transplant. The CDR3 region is CASSFIRNIQYF. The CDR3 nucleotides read TGTGCCAGCAGTTTTATAAGAAACATTCAGTACTTC.